This T cell receptor (beta chain) was profiled in a study of blood T cell repertoires in COVID-19. Turning to the study itself: From T cells, B-cell-depleted T cells, or PBMCs came the material, which was cDNA or gDNA.

CDR1 and CDR2 (germline): SGHRS, YFSETQ. The CDR3 loop spans 16 amino acids. Trimming took 4 bases from V and 0 from J; bases not matched to a gene: 6. Only in-frame clones appear in the TCRdb table, and some are missing; sequencing was by immunoSEQ multiplex PCR. The sample consists of about 150,000 clones, around 83% of them appearing once. This clonotype was obtained from a woman in her forties or fifties with acute or convalescent COVID-19. Sequenced material: peripheral blood. The V call is TRBV5-1, the J call TRBJ2-7; the match to TRBD2 covers 11 bases. The CDR3, as DNA: TGCGCCAGCAGCCGAATGACTAGCGGGAACTCCTACGAGCAGTACTTC. The encoded protein is CASSRMTSGNSYEQYF.